The clone carrying this T cell receptor beta chain has just a few counts. Trimming shortened V by 3 bases and J by 1 base, and 10 bases separated the two germline ends. Germline CDR1 is SGHRS and CDR2 is YFSETQ. This CDR3 spans 14 amino acids. This specimen belongs to a study of blood T cell repertoires in COVID-19. Study-level information: Samples came from the United States, Italy and Spain, spanning acute and convalescent COVID-19. The analysed material was cDNA or gDNA that came from T cells, B-cell-depleted T cells, or PBMCs.

Per the authors' pipeline: Amplification with reference gene primers provided the estimates of nucleated cell counts. Repertoires were generated with immunoSEQ multiplex PCR, while TCRdb's copy carries only in-frame clones and drops some. The V and J calls and clone size come from that table; D and trimming were worked out from the DNA. The top ten clones hold under 10% of a sample with approximately 150,000 clones, around 79% of them seen once. This chain links TRBV5-1 with TRBJ1-1; tentative D call: TRBD1 (5 bases). Material for sequencing was peripheral blood. This TCR was sampled from a man aged 45-65 years with active or convalescent COVID-19. The CDR3 reads CASSSERGNTEAFF. Written as DNA, the CDR3 is TGCGCCAGCAGCTCGGAAAGGGGGAACACTGAAGCTTTCTTT. Complete variable domain (other parts from reference TRBV5-1 and TRBJ1-1): KAGVTQTPRYLIKTRGQQVTLSCSPISGHRSVSWYQQTPGQGLQFLFEYFSETQRNKGNFPGRFSGRQFSNSRSEMNVSTLELGDSALYLCASSSERGNTEAFFGQGTRLTVV.